This TCR beta chain was retrieved from a study of blood T cell repertoires in COVID-19. Study-level information: Researchers got acute and convalescent COVID-19 samples from the United States, Italy and Spain. The cDNA or gDNA used as material had been derived from T cells, B-cell-depleted T cells, or PBMCs.

Germline V gene data show CDR1 as SQVTM and CDR2 as ANQGSEA. The ends were cut back, 5 bases at V and 4 bases at J, with 11 bases in the middle. This CDR3 region has 12 residues. As handled by the study authors: Counts of nucleated cells, estimated from reference gene primer amplification, were obtained. TCRdb keeps only in-frame clones here, not all; method: immunoSEQ multiplex PCR. V and J calls and clone size come straight from that table; D and trimming were deduced from the DNA. The data hold more than 300,000 clones, with more than 75% observed a single time. The sample comprised PBMCs or T cells enriched from blood (not recorded which). The V gene is TRBV29-1, the J gene TRBJ1-2, with D unresolved. The sequence came from a woman between 18 and 30 years old who had recovered from COVID-19. DNA of the CDR3: TGCAGCGTTCTGGGAGCCACCTATGGCTACACCTTC. Amino acids: CSVLGATYGYTF.